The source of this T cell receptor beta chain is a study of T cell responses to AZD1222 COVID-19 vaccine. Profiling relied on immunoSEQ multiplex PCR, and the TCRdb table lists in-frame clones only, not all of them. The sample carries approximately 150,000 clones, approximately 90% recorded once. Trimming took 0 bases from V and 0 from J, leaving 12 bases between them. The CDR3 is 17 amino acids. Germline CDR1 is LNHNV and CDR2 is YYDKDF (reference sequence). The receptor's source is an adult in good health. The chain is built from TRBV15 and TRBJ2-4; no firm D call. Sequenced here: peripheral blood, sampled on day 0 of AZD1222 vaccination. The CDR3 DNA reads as TGTGCCACCAGCAGAGATTCGGCCGAGGTAGCCAAAAACATTCAGTACTTC. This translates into CATSRDSAEVAKNIQYF.